This entry describes one T cell receptor (beta chain). The source of the sample is a study of control samples from healthy donors and cancer patients. Assay used: immunoSEQ multiplex PCR; TCRdb lists only in-frame clones, some missing. The sample holds roughly 29,000 clones, 70% to 90% seen once. The CDR3 spans 17 residues. This TCR derives from a female donor with melanoma. The rearrangement uses TRBV12-2 and TRBJ1-2. TRBV12-2 is noted as a pseudogene. Specimen: formalin-fixed, paraffin-embedded tissue. The CDR3 loop reads CASRPRHHRAGLAGYTF. In DNA form, the CDR3 reads TGTGCAAGTCGCCCACGCCACCACAGGGCGGGGTTGGCAGGCTACACCTTC.